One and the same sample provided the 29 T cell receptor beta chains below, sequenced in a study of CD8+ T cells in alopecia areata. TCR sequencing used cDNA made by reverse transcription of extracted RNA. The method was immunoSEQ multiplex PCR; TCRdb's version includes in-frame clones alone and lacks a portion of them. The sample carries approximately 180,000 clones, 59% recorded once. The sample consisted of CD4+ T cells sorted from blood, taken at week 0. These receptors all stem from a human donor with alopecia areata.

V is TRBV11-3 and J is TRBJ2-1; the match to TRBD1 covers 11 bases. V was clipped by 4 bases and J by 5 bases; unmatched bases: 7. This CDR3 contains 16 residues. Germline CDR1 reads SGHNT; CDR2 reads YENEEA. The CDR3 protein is CASSSRTGGANNEQFF. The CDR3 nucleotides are TGTGCCAGCAGCTCGAGGACAGGGGGCGCAAACAATGAGCAGTTCTTC.

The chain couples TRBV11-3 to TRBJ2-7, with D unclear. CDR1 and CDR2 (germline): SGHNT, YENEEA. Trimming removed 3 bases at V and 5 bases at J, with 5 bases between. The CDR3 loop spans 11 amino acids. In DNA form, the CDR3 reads TGTGCCAGCAGCTTTCGGAACGAGCAGTACTTC. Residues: CASSFRNEQYF.

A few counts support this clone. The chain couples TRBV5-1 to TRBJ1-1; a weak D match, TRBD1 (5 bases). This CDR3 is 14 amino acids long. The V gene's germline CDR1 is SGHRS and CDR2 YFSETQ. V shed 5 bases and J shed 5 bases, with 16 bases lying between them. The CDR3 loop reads CASRDLSGVTEAFF. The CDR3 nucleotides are TGCGCCAGCAGGGACCTCTCGGGGGTGACTGAAGCTTTCTTT. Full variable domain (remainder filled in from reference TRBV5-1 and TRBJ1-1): KAGVTQTPRYLIKTRGQQVTLSCSPISGHRSVSWYQQTPGQGLQFLFEYFSETQRNKGNFPGRFSGRQFSNSRSEMNVSTLELGDSALYLCASRDLSGVTEAFFGQGTRLTVV.

For the CDR3, the DNA is TGTGCCAGCAGGGGGGACCTCTACGAGCAGTACTTC. This codes for CASRGDLYEQYF. The V and J genes are TRBV27 and TRBJ2-7; D is tentatively TRBD1 or TRBD2 (5 bases each). Per germline, CDR1 MNHEY and CDR2 SMNVEV (reference sequence). The CDR3 consists of 12 residues. Trimming stripped 6 bases from V and 3 bases from J, with 9 bases between.

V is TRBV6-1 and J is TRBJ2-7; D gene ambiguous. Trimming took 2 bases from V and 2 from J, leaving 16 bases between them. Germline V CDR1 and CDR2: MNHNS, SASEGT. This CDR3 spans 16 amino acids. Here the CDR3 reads CASSETRHLLTYEQYF. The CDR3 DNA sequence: TGTGCCAGCAGTGAAACCCGACATCTACTAACCTACGAGCAGTACTTC.

The CDR3 DNA is TGCAGCGTTGTTGTTTTAGCGGGCAAGTACGAGCAGTACTTC. The encoded protein is CSVVVLAGKYEQYF. The chain combines TRBV29-1 with TRBJ2-7, with TRBD2 matching over 7 bases. Per the germline V gene, CDR1 is SQVTM and CDR2 is ANQGSEA. This CDR3 has 14 residues. Trimming cost V 4 bases and J 4 bases; bases outside gene matches: 10.

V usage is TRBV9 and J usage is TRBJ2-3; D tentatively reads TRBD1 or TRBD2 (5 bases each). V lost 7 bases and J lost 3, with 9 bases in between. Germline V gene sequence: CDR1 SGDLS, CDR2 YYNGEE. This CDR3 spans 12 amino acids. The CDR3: CASGDGTDTQYF. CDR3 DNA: TGTGCCAGCGGGGACGGTACAGATACGCAGTATTTT.

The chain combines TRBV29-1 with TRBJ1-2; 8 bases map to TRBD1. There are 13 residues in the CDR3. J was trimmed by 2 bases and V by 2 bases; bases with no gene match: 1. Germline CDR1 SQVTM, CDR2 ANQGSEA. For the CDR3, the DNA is TGCAGCGTTGAAAGACAGGGGAACTATGGCTACACCTTC. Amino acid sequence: CSVERQGNYGYTF. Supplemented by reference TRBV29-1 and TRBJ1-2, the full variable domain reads SAVISQKPSRDICQRGTSLTIQCQVDSQVTMMFWYRQQPGQSLTLIATANQGSEATYESGFVIDKFPISRPNLTFSTLTVSNMSPEDSSIYLCSVERQGNYGYTFGSGTRLTVV.

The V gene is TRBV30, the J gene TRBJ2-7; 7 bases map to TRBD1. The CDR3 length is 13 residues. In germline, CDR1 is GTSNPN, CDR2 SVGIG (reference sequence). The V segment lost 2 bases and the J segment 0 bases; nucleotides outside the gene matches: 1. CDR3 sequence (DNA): TGTGCCTGGAGTCGGGACAGCTCCTACGAGCAGTACTTC. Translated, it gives CAWSRDSSYEQYF.

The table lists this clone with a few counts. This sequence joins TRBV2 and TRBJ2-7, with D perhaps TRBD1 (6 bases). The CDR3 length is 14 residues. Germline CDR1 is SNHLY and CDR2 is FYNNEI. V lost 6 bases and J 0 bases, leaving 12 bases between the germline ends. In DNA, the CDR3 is TGTGCCAGCAGGGAGGACAGTACCTCCTACGAGCAGTACTTC. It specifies CASREDSTSYEQYF.

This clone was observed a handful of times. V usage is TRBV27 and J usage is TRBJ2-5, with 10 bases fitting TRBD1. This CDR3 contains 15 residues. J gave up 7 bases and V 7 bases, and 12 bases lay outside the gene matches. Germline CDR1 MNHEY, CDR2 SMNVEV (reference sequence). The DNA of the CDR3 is TGTGCCAGCACTATCAAAGGGACAGGGGAGGGGACCCAGTACTTC. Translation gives CASTIKGTGEGTQYF.

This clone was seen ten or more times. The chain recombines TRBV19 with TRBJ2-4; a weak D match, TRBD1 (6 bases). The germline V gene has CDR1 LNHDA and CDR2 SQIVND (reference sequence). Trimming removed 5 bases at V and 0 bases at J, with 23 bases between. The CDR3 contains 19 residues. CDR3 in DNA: TGTGCCAGTAGTGGTGTACAGGGAGATTTTCGGGCAGCCAAAAACATTCAGTACTTC. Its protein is CASSGVQGDFRAAKNIQYF.

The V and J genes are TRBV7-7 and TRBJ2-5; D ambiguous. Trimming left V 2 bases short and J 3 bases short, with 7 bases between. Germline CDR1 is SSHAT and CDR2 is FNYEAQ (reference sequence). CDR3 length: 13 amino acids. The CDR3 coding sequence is TGTGCCAGCAGCTTAAGAATGGAAGAGACCCAGTACTTC. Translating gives CASSLRMEETQYF.

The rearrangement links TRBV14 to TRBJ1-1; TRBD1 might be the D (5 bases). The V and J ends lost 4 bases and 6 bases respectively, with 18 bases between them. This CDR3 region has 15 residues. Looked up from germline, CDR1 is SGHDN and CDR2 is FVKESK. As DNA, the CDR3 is TGTGCCAGCAGCCGAGATTATCAGGGTGGCCCTGAAGCTTTCTTT. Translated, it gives CASSRDYQGGPEAFF.

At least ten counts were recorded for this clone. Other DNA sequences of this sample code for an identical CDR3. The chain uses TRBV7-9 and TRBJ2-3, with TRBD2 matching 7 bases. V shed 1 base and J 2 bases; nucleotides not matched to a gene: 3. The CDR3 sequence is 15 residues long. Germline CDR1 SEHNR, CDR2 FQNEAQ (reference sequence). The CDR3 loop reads CASSLGGGVTDTQYF. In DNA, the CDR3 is TGTGCCAGCAGCTTAGGCGGGGGAGTCACAGATACGCAGTATTTT. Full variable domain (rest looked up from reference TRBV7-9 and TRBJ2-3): DTGVSQNPRHKITKRGQNVTFRCDPISEHNRLYWYRQTLGQGPEFLTYFQNEAQLEKSRLLSDRFSAERPKGSFSTLEIQRTEQGDSAMYLCASSLGGGVTDTQYFGPGTRLTVL.

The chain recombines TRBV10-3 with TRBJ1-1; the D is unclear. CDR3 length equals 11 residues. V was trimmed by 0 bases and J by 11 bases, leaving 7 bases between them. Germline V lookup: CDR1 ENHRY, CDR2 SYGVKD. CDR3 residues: CAISESYGAFF. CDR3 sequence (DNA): TGTGCCATCAGTGAGTCCTATGGGGCTTTCTTT.

The CDR3 bases are TGTGCCAGCAGCTTTAGGCTAGCCAAAAACATTCAGTACTTC. This sequence encodes CASSFRLAKNIQYF. The rearrangement uses TRBV7-2 and TRBJ2-4; D unresolved. Germline-derived CDR1 and CDR2 are SGHTA and FQGNSA. This CDR3 spans 14 amino acids. V dropped 3 bases and J dropped 0 bases, with 6 bases sitting between them. The variable domain in full, completed from reference TRBV7-2 and TRBJ2-4, reads GAGVSQSPSNKVTEKGKDVELRCDPISGHTALYWYRQSLGQGLEFLIYFQGNSAPDKSGLPSDRFSAERTGGSVSTLTIQRTQQEDSAVYLCASSFRLAKNIQYFGAGTRLSVL.

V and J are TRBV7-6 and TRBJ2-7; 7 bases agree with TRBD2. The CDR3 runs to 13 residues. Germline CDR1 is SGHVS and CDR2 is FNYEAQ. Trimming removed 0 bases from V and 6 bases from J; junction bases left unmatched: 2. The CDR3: CASSLAGRSEQYF. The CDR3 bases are TGTGCCAGCAGCTTAGCCGGGAGGTCCGAGCAGTACTTC.

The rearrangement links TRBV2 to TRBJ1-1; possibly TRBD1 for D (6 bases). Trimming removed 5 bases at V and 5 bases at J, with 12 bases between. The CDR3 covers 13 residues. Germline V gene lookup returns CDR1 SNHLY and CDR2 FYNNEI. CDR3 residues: CASSSGGGTEAFF. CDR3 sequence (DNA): TGTGCCAGCAGTTCAGGAGGGGGGACTGAAGCTTTCTTT.

CDR3 protein: CASSQPVTDTQYF. DNA for the CDR3: TGCGCCAGCAGTCAACCCGTCACAGATACGCAGTATTTT. The V gene is TRBV23-1, the J gene TRBJ2-3; D remains unclear. TRBV23-1 is recorded as an ORF, its role being uncertain. The CDR3 has 13 amino acids. The V end lost 2 bases, the J end lost 2 bases, and 5 bases lay between the germline ends.

CDR3 sequence (DNA): TGTGCCAGCAGGGAACTTAACAGGGATGGCTACACCTTC. This sequence encodes CASRELNRDGYTF. V gene TRBV6-1 combines with J gene TRBJ1-2; D is perhaps TRBD1 (6 bases). The CDR3 spans 13 residues. The V and J ends lost 6 bases and 6 bases respectively, with 14 bases between them. Germline loops: CDR1 MNHNS, CDR2 SASEGT.

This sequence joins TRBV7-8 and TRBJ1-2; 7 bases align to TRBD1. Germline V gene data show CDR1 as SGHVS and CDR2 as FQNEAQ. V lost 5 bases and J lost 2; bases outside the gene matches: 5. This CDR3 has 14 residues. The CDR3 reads CASSPGTANYGYTF. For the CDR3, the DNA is TGTGCCAGCAGCCCGGGGACAGCCAACTATGGCTACACCTTC.

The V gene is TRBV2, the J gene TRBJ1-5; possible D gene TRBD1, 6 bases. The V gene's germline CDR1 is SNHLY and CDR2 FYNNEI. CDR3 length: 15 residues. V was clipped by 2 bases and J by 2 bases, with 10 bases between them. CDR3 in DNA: TGTGCCAGCAGTGAACGGTACAGGGGCAATCAGCCCCAGCATTTT. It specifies CASSERYRGNQPQHF.

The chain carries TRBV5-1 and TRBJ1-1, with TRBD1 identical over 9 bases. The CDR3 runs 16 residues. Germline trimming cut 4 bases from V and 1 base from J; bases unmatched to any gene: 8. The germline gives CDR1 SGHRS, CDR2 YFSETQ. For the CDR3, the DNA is TGCGCCAGCAGCCGTACAGGGGGCCAATCGAACACTGAAGCTTTCTTT. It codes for CASSRTGGQSNTEAFF. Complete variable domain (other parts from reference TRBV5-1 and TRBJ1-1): KAGVTQTPRYLIKTRGQQVTLSCSPISGHRSVSWYQQTPGQGLQFLFEYFSETQRNKGNFPGRFSGRQFSNSRSEMNVSTLELGDSALYLCASSRTGGQSNTEAFFGQGTRLTVV.

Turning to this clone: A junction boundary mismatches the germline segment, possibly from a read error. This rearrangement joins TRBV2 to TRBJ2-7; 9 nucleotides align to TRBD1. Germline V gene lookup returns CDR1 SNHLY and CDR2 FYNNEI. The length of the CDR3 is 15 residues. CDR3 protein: CASTEAPGQGNEQYF. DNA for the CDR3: TGTGCCAGCACTGAAGCTCCGGGACAGGGAAACGAGCAGTACTTC.

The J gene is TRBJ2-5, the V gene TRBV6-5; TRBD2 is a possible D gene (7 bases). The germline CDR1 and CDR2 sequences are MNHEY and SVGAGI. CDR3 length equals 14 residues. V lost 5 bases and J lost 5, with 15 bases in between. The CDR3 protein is CASSHPGGRETQYF. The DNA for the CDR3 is TGTGCCAGCAGTCATCCGGGGGGCAGGGAGACCCAGTACTTC.

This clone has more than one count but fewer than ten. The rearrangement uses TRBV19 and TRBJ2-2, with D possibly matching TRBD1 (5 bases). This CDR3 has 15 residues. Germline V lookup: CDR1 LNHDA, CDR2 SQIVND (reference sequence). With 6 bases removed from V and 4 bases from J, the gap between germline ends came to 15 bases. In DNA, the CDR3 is TGTGCCAGTAGGATAACGGACAAAATCACCGGGGAGCTGTTTTTT. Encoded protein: CASRITDKITGELFF.

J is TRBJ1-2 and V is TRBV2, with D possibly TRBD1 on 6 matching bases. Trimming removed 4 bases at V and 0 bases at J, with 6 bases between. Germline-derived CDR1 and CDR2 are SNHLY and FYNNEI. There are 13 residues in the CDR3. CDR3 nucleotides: TGTGCCAGCAGTGGACAGGCTAACTATGGCTACACCTTC. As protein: CASSGQANYGYTF.

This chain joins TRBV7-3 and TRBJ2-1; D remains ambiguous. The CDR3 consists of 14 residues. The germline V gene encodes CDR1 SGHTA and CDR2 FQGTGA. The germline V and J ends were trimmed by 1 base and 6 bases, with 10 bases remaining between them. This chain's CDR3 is CASSLKSLGNEQFF. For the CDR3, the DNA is TGTGCCAGCAGCTTAAAGTCTCTGGGCAATGAGCAGTTCTTC.